A single sample is the source of the 8 T cell receptor beta chains below, sequenced in a study of response to subunit inactivated influenza vaccine. TCRdb fed the RT-PCR reads into MiXCR, producing one record per CDR3 protein. This sample has a few hundred thousand distinct CDR3 sequences, with roughly a fifth found just once. The sequenced sample was PBMCs from blood, obtained less than 22 months after vaccination. These TCRs come from a man between 45 and 75 years old who received an inactivated influenza vaccine.

The CDR3 DNA sequence: TGTGCCTGGAGCCTGACAGGAAACTATGGCTACACCTTC. Its translation is CAWSLTGNYGYTF. V is TRBV30 and J is TRBJ1-2, with D tentatively TRBD1 (6 bases). Germline assignment: CDR1 GTSNPN and CDR2 SVGIG (reference sequence). The CDR3 is 13 residues long. The V gene lost 3 bases and the J gene lost 2 bases, with 10 bases spanning the gap.

In its sample, this clonotype was seen many times. The gene calls are TRBV7-9 and TRBJ1-1, with a weak D call TRBD1 (6 bases). The CDR3 extends over 15 amino acids. In germline, CDR1 is SEHNR, CDR2 FQNEAQ (reference sequence). The germline V and J ends were trimmed by 5 bases and 5 bases, with 18 bases remaining between them. The CDR3 region is CASSLPRGVGTEAFF. The DNA for the CDR3 is TGTGCCAGCAGCCTGCCCAGGGGAGTTGGGACTGAAGCTTTCTTT.

There are a few counts of this clonotype. V usage is TRBV6-4 and J usage is TRBJ1-1; D gene uncertain. This CDR3 has 10 amino acids. Germline-derived CDR1 and CDR2 are MRHNA and SNTAGT. Trimming removed 10 bases from V and 2 bases from J, with 5 bases in between. CDR3 nucleotides: TGTGCCAACCTAAACACTGAAGCTTTCTTT. This codes for CANLNTEAFF.

The sample holds many counts of this clonotype. J is TRBJ2-3 and V is TRBV18; the D gene is possibly TRBD2 (5 bases). Per germline, CDR1 KGHSH and CDR2 LQKENI. The CDR3 totals 14 residues. V shed 1 base and J shed 3 bases, with 8 bases lying between them. The CDR3 coding sequence is TGTGCCAGCTCACCACTAGCGATTACAGATACGCAGTATTTT. Amino acids: CASSPLAITDTQYF.

This clonotype was recorded a few times. J is TRBJ1-2 and V is TRBV20-1; D call uncertain. This CDR3 region has 14 residues. Germline lookup yields CDR1 DFQATT and CDR2 SNEGSKA (reference sequence). The V gene lost 1 base and the J gene lost 5 bases, with 14 bases spanning the gap. DNA for the CDR3: TGCAGTGCTAGAGGCCCCCGACCACAATATGGCTACACCTTC. Protein: CSARGPRPQYGYTF.

This clonotype was counted only a few times. This chain uses TRBV4-1 with TRBJ1-4; TRBD1 might be the D (6 bases). V dropped 2 bases and J dropped 0 bases, with 10 bases sitting between them. The germline gives CDR1 MGHRA, CDR2 YSYEKL. CDR3 length equals 16 residues. CDR3 sequence reads: CASSQLQGATNEKLFF. The CDR3 coding sequence is TGCGCCAGCAGCCAACTACAGGGTGCAACTAATGAAAAACTGTTTTTT.

The rearrangement joins TRBV20-1 to TRBJ2-1; weak D call: TRBD1 (5 bases). V lost 1 base to trimming and J lost 9 bases, with 13 bases between them. CDR3 length: 13 amino acids. Germline V CDR1 and CDR2: DFQATT, SNEGSKA (reference sequence). CDR3 in amino acids: CSARGGAGSEQFF. Here the CDR3 DNA reads TGCAGTGCTAGAGGTGGGGCCGGAAGTGAGCAGTTCTTC.

This clonotype was observed a handful of times. The chain employs TRBV25-1 and TRBJ1-1; unclear D gene. Germline-derived CDR1 and CDR2 are MGHDK and SYGVNS. Between the trimmed V and J ends, which lost 2 bases and 1 base, there was a span of 8 bases. This CDR3 contains 14 residues. The CDR3 here is CASSEPAGNTEAFF. CDR3 bases: TGTGCCAGCAGTGAACCGGCGGGGAACACTGAAGCTTTCTTT.